This TCR beta chain was found in a study of identifying expanded T cells in peripheral blood. Findings of the study overall: Clone count variance between approximately 2-week samples rose with total template count. Technical replicates showed about 1.2 changed clones; two weeks 15 to 20; four weeks 19.

Points on this clone: Its target is unknown.

Trimming removed 0 bases from V and 4 bases from J, with 10 bases in between. Per the germline V gene, CDR1 is SGHRS and CDR2 is YFSETQ. This CDR3 comprises 14 residues. The data were produced by immunoSEQ multiplex PCR, yet TCRdb's version contains in-frame clones alone and is incomplete. There are under 95,000 clones in the sample; 89% occur only once, and around 3% lies in the top ten. Healthy donors had no documented immune events, such as infections, while sampled. J is TRBJ2-5 and V is TRBV5-1; TRBD1 might be the D (5 bases). The sequenced sample consisted of blood. This receptor was identified in a person aged 18-70 years in good health. CDR3 residues: CASSLGQRLETQYF. The CDR3 DNA follows: TGCGCCAGCAGCTTGGGACAGAGACTAGAGACCCAGTACTTC.